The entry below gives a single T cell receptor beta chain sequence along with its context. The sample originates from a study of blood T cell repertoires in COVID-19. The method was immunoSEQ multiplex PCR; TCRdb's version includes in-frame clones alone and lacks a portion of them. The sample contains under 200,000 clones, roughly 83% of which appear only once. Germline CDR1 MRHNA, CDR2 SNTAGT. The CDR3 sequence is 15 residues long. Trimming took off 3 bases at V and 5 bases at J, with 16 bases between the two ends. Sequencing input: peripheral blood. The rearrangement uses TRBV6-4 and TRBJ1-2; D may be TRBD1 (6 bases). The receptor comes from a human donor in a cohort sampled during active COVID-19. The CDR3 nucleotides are TGTGCCAGCAGTGAAGGGGGGGCGACGGGATATGGCTACACCTTC. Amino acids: CASSEGGATGYGYTF.